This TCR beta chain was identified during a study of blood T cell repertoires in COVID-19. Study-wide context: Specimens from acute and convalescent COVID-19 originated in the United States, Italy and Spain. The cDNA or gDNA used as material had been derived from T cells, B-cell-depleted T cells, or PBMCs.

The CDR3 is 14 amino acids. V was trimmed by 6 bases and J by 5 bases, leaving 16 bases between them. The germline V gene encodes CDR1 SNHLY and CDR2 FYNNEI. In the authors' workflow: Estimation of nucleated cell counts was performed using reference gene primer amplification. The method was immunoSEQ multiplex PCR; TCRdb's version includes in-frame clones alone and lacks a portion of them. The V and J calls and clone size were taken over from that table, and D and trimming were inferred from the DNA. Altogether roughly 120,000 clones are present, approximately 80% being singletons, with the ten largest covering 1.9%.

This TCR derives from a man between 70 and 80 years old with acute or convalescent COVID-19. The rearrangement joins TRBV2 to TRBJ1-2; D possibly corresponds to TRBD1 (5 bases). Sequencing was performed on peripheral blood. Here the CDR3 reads CASRNPGEIYGYTF. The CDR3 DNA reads TGTGCCAGCAGGAACCCGGGGGAAATATATGGCTACACCTTC.